This T cell receptor (beta chain) was sequenced in a study of CD8 T cells in Susac syndrome. V was clipped by 1 base and J by 2 bases; unmatched bases: 10. This CDR3 has 17 residues. CDR1 is DFQATT and CDR2 is SNEGSKA in the germline V gene (reference sequence). The RNA, roughly 0.45 to 1 ug, was put through reverse transcription using random hexamers. Amplification of TCR beta CDR3 was carried out by immunoSEQ multiplex PCR, which covered 54 Vbeta and 13 Jbeta segments. TCRdb reanalysed the immunoSEQ multiplex PCR reads using MiXCR and keeps one entry per CDR3 protein. The table shows 170,000 or so distinct CDR3 sequences, with roughly 94% occurring only once.

This TCR derives from a human donor with Susac syndrome. The chain carries TRBV20-1 and TRBJ2-2; 7 bases are shared with TRBD2. The sequencing input was CD4+ T cells from PBMCs. The CDR3 nucleotides are TGCAGTGCTAGAGCCGGGAGGACATTCAAAAACACCGGGGAGCTGTTTTTT. Translating it yields CSARAGRTFKNTGELFF.